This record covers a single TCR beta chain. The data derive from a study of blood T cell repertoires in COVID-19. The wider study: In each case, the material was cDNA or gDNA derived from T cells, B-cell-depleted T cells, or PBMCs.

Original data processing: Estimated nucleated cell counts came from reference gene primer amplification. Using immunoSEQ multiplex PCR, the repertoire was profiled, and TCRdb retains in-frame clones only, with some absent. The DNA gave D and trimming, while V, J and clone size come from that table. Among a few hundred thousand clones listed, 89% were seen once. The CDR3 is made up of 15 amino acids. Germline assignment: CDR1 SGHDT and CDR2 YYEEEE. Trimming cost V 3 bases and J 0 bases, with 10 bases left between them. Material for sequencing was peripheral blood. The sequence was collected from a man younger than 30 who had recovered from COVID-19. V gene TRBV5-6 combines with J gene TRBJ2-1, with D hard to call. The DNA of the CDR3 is TGTGCCAGCAGCTCGTCCTACCCCTCCTACAATGAGCAGTTCTTC. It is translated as CASSSSYPSYNEQFF.